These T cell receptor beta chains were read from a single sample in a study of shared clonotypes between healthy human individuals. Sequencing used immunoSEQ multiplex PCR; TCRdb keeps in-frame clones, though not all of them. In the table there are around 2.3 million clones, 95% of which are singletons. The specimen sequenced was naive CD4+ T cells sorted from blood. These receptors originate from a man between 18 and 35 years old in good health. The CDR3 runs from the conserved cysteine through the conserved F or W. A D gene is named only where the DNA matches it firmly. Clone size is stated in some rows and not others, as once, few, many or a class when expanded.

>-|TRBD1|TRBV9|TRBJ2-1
TGTGCCAGCAGCGTAGCTCTGGGGGACAGGGGTAAGGATGAGCAGTTCTTC
CASSVALGDRGKDEQFF
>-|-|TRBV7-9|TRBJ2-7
TGTGCCAGCAGCTTAGCGCAGTGGGCCAGACATCCTCTTACGAACCTCTTC
CASSLAQWARHPLTNLF
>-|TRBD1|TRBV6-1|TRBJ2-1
TGTGCCAGCAGTGATTACCGACAGGGCCCCTACAATGAGCAGTTCTTC
CASSDYRQGPYNEQFF
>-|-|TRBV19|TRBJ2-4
TGTGCCAGTAGTAGTCCCCCCGAAGTAAACATTCAGTACTTC
CASSSPPEVNIQYF
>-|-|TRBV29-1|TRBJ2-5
TGCAGCGTTCAGCAGGGAGAGGCCCAGTACTTC
CSVQQGEAQYF
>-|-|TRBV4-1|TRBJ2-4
TGCGCCAGCAGCCCGTCCGCTGGACAGAAAAACATTCAGTACTTC
CASSPSAGQKNIQYF
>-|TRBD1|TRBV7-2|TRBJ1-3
TGTGCCAGCAGCGAACAGGGGCCTGGAAACACCATATATTTT
CASSEQGPGNTIYF
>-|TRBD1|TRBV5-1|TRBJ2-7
TGCGCCAGCAGCTTGGCCCGGGACAGGGTGGTCCACGAGCAGTACTTC
CASSLARDRVVHEQYF
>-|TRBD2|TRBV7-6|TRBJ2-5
TGTGCCAGCAGCTTTCTTCGGACTAGCGGGGAGACCCAGTACTTC
CASSFLRTSGETQYF
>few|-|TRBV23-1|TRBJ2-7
TGCGCCAGCAGTCAATCGTGGGGACGGTTTGGCGAGCAGTACTTC
CASSQSWGRFGEQYF
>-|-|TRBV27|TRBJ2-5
TGTGCCAGCAGTTACAGCGGCAAGGGGGCCCAGTACTTC
CASSYSGKGAQYF
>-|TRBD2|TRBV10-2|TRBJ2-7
TGCGCCAGCACTCGGGGTAGCGGGGGGCCCTACGAGCAGTACTTC
CASTRGSGGPYEQYF
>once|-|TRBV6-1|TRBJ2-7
TGTGCCAGCAGCCGTAGGGCCGATCTCTACGAGCAGTACTTC
CASSRRADLYEQYF
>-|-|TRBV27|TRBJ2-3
TGTGCCAGCAGTTTATGGCTATCCAGCACAGATACGCAGTATTTT
CASSLWLSSTDTQYF
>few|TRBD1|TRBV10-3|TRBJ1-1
TGTGCCATCAGTGCAGGACAGGGGTCTGAAGCTTTCTTT
CAISAGQGSEAFF
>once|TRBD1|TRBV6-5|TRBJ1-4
TGTGCCAGCAGTTACGGGACAGGGTCGGGTGAAAAACTGTTTTTT
CASSYGTGSGEKLFF
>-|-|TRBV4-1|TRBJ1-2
TGCGCCAGCAGCCAAGTTCCCCGGGATTTACCTAACTATGGCTACACCTTC
CASSQVPRDLPNYGYTF
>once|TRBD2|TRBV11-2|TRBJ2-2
TGTGCCAGCAGCCGCGGGACTAGCGGTTGGGTGGGGCTCGGGGAGCTGTTTTTT
CASSRGTSGWVGLGELFF
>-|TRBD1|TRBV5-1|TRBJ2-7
TGCGCCAGCAGCTTCGATACAACACAGGGGGTCCTGTCCTACGAGCAGTACTTC
CASSFDTTQGVLSYEQYF
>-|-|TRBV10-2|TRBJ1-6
TGCGCCAGCAGTGGACAGACTAATTCACCCCTCCACTTT
CASSGQTNSPLHF
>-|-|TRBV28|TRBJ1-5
TGTGCCAGCAGTTTCCCCAGTAACCAGCATTTT
CASSFPSNQHF
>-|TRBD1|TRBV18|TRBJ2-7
TGTGCCAGCTCCCCGCAGGGGGCCGGTACTCACGAGCAGTACTTC
CASSPQGAGTHEQYF
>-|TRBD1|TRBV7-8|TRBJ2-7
TGTGCCAGCAGCGAGAACCGGGACAGAACCTACGAGCAGTACTTC
CASSENRDRTYEQYF
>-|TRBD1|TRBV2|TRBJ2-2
TGTGCCGGAACCGGGACAGCGAACACCGGGGAGCTGTTTTTT
CAGTGTANTGELFF
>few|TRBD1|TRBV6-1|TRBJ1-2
TGTGCCAGCAGACAGGGGGGAACCTATGGCTACACCTTC
CASRQGGTYGYTF
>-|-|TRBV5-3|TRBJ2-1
TGTGCCAGAAGCTTCCGCACCGTCTACAATGAGCAGTTCTTC
CARSFRTVYNEQFF
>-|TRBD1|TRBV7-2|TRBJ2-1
TGTGCCAGCAGCTCGGGACAGGGGCACTCCAATGAGCAGTTCTTC
CASSSGQGHSNEQFF
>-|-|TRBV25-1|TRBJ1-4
TGTGCCAGCAGTGTCGGGGGTTCGGCTAATGAAAAACTGTTTTTT
CASSVGGSANEKLFF
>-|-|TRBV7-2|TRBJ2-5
TGTGCCAGCAGCTTATCTGGGTCGGAGACCCAGTACTTC
CASSLSGSETQYF
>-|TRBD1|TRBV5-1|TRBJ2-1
TGCGCCAGCAGCTTGACAGGGGGCAATGAGCAGTTCTTC
CASSLTGGNEQFF
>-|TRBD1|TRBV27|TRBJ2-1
TGTGCCAGCAAACCATTTGCCGGGACAGGAGGATACAATGAGCAGTTCTTC
CASKPFAGTGGYNEQFF
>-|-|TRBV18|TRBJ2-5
TGTGCCAGCTCACCTCTAGGGCCAGGGAGCGGGCAAGAGACCCAGTACTTC
CASSPLGPGSGQETQYF